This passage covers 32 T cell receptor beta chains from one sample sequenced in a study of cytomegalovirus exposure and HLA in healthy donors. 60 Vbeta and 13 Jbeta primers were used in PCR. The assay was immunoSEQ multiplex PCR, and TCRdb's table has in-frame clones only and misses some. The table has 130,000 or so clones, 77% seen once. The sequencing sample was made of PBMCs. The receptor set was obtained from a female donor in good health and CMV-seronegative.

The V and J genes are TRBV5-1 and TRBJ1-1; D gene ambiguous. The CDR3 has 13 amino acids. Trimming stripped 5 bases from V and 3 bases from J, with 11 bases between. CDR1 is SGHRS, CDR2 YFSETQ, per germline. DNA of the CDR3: TGCGCCAGCAGTGGGGAGAGGGACACTGAAGCTTTCTTT. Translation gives CASSGERDTEAFF.

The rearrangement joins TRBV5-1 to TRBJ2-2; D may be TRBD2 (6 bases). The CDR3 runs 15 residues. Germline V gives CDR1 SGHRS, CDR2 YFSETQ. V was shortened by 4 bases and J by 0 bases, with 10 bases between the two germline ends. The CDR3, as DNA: TGCGCCAGCAGCCCGGGGGATACGAACACCGGGGAGCTGTTTTTT. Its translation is CASSPGDTNTGELFF.

The CDR3 region is CASSDRVSYTF. As DNA, the CDR3 is TGTGCCAGCAGTGACAGGGTCAGCTACACCTTC. V and J are TRBV2 and TRBJ1-2, with a weak D call TRBD1 (5 bases). The CDR3 runs to 11 residues. Germline assignment: CDR1 SNHLY and CDR2 FYNNEI. Trimming shortened V by 3 bases and J by 9 bases, and 8 bases separated the two germline ends.

The CDR3, as DNA: TGCGCCAGCAGCCCCGGGGGATCGGTAAACACCGGGGAGCTGTTTTTT. Its translation: CASSPGGSVNTGELFF. This chain joins TRBV5-1 and TRBJ2-2; D possibly corresponds to TRBD2 (6 bases). This CDR3 region has 16 residues. Trimming left V 4 bases short and J 2 bases short, with 15 bases between. Germline V lookup: CDR1 SGHRS, CDR2 YFSETQ.

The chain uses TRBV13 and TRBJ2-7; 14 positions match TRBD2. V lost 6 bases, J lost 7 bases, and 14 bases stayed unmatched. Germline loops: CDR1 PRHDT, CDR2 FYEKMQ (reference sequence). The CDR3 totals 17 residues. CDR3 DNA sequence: TGTGCCAGCAGTTCCCAAGCCGGGACTAGCGGGGGAGTTGAGCAGTACTTC. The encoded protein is CASSSQAGTSGGVEQYF.

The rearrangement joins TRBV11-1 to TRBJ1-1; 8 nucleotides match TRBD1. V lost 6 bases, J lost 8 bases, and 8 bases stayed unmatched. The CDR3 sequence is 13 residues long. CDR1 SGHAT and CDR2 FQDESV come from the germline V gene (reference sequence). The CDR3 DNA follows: TGTGCCAGCAGACATACAGGGGGACGAGAAGCTTTCTTT. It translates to CASRHTGGREAFF.

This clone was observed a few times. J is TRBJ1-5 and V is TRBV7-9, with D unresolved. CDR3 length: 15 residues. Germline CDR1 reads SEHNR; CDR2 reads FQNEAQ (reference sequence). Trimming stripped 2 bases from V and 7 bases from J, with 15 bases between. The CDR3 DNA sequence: TGTGCCAGCAGCTTACAAACGGAGGAAGGACAGCCCCAGCATTTT. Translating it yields CASSLQTEEGQPQHF.

CDR3 sequence (DNA): TGTGCCAGCAGCTTGGAGAGCGGGAGGACCTACAATGAGCAGTTCTTC. This gives the protein CASSLESGRTYNEQFF. The chain employs TRBV5-4 and TRBJ2-1, with 9 bases aligning to TRBD2. Germline lookup yields CDR1 SGHNT and CDR2 YYREEE (reference sequence). Trimming cost V 0 bases and J 2 bases; bases outside gene matches: 3. This CDR3 contains 16 residues.

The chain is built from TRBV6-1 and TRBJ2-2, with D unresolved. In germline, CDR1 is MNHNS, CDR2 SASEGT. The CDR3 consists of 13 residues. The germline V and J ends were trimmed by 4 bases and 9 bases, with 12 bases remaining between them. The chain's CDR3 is CASSALGRRELFF. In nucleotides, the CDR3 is TGTGCCAGCAGTGCGCTTGGGCGAAGGGAGCTGTTTTTT.

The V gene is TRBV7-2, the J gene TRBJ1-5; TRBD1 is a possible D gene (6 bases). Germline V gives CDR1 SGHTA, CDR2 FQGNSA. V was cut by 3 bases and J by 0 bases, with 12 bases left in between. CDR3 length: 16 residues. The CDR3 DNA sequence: TGTGCCAGCAGCTTTGAAACAGGGATTAGCAATCAGCCCCAGCATTTT. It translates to CASSFETGISNQPQHF.

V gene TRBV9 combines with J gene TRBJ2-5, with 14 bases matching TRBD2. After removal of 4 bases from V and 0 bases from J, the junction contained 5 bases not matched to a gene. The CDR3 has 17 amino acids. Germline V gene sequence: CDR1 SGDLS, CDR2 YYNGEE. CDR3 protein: CASSPRTSGGYQETQYF. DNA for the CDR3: TGTGCCAGCAGCCCCCGGACTAGCGGGGGGTACCAAGAGACCCAGTACTTC.

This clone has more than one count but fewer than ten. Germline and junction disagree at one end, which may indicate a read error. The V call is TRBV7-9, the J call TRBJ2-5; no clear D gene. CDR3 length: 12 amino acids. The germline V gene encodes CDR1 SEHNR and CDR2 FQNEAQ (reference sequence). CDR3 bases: TGTTCCAGCAGCTTAATCTCGGAGACCCAGTACTTC. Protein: CSSSLISETQYF. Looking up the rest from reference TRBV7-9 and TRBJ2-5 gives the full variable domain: DTGVSQNPRHKITKRGQNVTFRCDPISEHNRLYWYRQTLGQGPEFLTYFQNEAQLEKSRLLSDRFSAERPKGSFSTLEIQRTEQGDSAMYLCSSSLISETQYFGPGTRLLVL.

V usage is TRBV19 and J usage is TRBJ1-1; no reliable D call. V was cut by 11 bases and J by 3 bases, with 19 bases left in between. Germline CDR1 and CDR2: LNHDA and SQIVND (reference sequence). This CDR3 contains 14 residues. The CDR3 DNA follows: TGTGCCGGCCGGAACTCGATGGAGGACACTGAAGCTTTCTTT. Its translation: CAGRNSMEDTEAFF.

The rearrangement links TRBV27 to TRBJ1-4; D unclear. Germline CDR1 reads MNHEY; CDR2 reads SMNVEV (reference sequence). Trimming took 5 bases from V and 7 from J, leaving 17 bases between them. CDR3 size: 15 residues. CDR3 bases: TGTGCCAGCAGTCCTTCTCATCCGCGGGGTGAAAAACTGTTTTTT. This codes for CASSPSHPRGEKLFF. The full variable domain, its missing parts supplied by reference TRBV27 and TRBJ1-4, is EAQVTQNPRYLITVTGKKLTVTCSQNMNHEYMSWYRQDPGLGLRQIYYSMNVEVTDKGDVPEGYKVSRKEKRNFPLILESPSPNQTSLYFCASSPSHPRGEKLFFGSGTQLSVL.

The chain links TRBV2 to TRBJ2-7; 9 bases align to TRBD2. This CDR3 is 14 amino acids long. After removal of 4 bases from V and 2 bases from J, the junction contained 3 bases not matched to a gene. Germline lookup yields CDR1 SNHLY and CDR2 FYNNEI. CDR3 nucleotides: TGTGCCAGCAGTGGGGCGGGAGGGGCCTACGAGCAGTACTTC. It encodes CASSGAGGAYEQYF.

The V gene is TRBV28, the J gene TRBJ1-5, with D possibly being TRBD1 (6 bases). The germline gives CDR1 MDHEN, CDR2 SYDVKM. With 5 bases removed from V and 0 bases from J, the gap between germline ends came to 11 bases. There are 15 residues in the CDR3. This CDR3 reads CASSLGGYSNQPQHF. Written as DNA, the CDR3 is TGTGCCAGCAGTCTTGGGGGCTATAGCAATCAGCCCCAGCATTTT.

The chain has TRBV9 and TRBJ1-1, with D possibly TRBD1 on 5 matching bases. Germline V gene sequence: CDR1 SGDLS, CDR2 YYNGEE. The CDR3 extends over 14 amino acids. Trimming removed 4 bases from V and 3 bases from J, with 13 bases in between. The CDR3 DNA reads TGTGCCAGCAGCATGGGGGGGACCGACACTGAAGCTTTCTTT. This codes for CASSMGGTDTEAFF.

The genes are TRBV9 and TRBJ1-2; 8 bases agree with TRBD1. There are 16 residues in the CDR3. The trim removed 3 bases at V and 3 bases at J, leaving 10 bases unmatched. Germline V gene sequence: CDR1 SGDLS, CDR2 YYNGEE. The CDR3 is CASSEAPKTGDYGYTF. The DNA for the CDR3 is TGTGCCAGCAGCGAGGCCCCTAAGACAGGGGACTATGGCTACACCTTC.

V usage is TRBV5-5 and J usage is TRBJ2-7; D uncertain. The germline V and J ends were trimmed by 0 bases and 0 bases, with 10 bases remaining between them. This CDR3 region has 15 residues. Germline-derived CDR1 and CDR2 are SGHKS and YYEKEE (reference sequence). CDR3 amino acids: CASSLAYPSSYEQYF. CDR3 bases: TGTGCCAGCAGCTTGGCTTACCCCAGCTCCTACGAGCAGTACTTC.

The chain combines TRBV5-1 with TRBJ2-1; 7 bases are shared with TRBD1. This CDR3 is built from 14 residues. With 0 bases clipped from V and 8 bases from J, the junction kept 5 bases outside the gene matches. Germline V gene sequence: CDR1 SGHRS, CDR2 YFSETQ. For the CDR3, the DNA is TGCGCCAGCAGCTTGGAGACAGGGATTGATGAGCAGTTCTTC. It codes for CASSLETGIDEQFF. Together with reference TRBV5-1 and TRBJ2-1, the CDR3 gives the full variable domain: KAGVTQTPRYLIKTRGQQVTLSCSPISGHRSVSWYQQTPGQGLQFLFEYFSETQRNKGNFPGRFSGRQFSNSRSEMNVSTLELGDSALYLCASSLETGIDEQFFGPGTRLTVL.

CDR3 amino acids: CASSHGGGQGTSDTQYF. CDR3 sequence (DNA): TGTGCCAGCAGCCATGGGGGAGGACAGGGGACATCAGATACGCAGTATTTT. The chain couples TRBV7-9 to TRBJ2-3; TRBD1 matches 9 bases. The CDR3 loop spans 17 amino acids. J was trimmed by 4 bases and V by 5 bases; bases with no gene match: 13. Germline loops: CDR1 SEHNR, CDR2 FQNEAQ (reference sequence).

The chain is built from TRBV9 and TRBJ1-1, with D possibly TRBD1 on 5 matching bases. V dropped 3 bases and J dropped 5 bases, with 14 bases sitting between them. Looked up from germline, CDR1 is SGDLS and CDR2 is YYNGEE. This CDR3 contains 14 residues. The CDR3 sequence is CASSARGGGTEAFF. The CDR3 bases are TGTGCCAGCAGCGCCCGTGGGGGGGGAACTGAAGCTTTCTTT.

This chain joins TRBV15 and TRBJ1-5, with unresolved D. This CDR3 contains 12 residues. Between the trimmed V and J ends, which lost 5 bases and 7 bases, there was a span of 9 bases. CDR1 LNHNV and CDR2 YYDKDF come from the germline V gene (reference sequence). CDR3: CATSPRGQPQHF. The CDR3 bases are TGTGCCACCAGCCCCCGTGGCCAGCCCCAGCATTTT.

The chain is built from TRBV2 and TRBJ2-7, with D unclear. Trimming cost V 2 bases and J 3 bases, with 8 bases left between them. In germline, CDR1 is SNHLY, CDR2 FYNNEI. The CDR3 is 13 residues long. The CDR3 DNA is TGTGCCAGCAGTGAATTTGCACTCTACGAGCAGTACTTC. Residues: CASSEFALYEQYF.

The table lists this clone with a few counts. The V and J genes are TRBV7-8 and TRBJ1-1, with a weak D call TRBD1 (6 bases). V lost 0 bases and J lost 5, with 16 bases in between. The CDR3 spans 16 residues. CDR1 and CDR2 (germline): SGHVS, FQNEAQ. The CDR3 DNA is TGTGCCAGCAGCTTAGCACGAGCAGGGGTGGGTACTGAAGCTTTCTTT. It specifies CASSLARAGVGTEAFF.

In nucleotides, the CDR3 is TGTGCCAGCTCACCAGTGAAGGGGACAGGGCTTCACGAGCAGTACTTC. Protein sequence: CASSPVKGTGLHEQYF. V usage is TRBV18 and J usage is TRBJ2-7; TRBD1 agrees at 9 bases. After removal of 2 bases from V and 5 bases from J, the junction contained 10 bases not matched to a gene. Germline loops: CDR1 KGHSH, CDR2 LQKENI. The CDR3 spans 16 residues.

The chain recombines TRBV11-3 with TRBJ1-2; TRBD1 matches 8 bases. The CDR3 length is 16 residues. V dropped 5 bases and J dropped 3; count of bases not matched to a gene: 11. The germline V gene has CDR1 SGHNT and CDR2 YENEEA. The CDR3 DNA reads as TGTGCCAGCAGCCCCGGAGGGACAGGCGCATACTATGGCTACACCTTC. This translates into CASSPGGTGAYYGYTF.

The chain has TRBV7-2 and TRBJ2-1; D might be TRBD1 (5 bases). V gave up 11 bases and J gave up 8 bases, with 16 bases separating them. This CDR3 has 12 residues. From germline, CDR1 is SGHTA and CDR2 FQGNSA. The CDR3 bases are TGTGCCGGGGTAGGGGAAGAGGATGAGCAGTTCTTC. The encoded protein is CAGVGEEDEQFF.

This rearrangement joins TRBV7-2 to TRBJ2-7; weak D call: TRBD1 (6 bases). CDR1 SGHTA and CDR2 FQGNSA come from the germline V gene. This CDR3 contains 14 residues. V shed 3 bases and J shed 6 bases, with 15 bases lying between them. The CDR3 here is CASSLQGIASEQYF. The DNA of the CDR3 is TGTGCCAGCAGCTTGCAGGGGATAGCGAGCGAGCAGTACTTC.

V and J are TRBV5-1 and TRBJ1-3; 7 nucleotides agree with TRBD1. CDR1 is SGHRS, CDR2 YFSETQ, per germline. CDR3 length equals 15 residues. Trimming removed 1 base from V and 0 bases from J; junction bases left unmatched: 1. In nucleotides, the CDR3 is TGCGCCAGCAGCTTGTGGGACAGCTCTGGAAACACCATATATTTT. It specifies CASSLWDSSGNTIYF.

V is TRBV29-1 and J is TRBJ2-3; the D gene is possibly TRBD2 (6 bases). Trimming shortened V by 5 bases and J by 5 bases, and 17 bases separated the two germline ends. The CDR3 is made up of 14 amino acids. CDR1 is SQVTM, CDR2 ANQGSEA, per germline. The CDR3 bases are TGCAGCGTTCATCTCGGCGGGGTGAGAGATACGCAGTATTTT. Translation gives CSVHLGGVRDTQYF.

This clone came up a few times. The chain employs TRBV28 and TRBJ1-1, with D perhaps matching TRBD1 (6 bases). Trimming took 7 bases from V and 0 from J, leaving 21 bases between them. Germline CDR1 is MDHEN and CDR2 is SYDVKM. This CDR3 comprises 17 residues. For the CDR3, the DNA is TGTGCCAGCACCCCAACAGGGCGAGGACAGATGAACACTGAAGCTTTCTTT. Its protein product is CASTPTGRGQMNTEAFF.